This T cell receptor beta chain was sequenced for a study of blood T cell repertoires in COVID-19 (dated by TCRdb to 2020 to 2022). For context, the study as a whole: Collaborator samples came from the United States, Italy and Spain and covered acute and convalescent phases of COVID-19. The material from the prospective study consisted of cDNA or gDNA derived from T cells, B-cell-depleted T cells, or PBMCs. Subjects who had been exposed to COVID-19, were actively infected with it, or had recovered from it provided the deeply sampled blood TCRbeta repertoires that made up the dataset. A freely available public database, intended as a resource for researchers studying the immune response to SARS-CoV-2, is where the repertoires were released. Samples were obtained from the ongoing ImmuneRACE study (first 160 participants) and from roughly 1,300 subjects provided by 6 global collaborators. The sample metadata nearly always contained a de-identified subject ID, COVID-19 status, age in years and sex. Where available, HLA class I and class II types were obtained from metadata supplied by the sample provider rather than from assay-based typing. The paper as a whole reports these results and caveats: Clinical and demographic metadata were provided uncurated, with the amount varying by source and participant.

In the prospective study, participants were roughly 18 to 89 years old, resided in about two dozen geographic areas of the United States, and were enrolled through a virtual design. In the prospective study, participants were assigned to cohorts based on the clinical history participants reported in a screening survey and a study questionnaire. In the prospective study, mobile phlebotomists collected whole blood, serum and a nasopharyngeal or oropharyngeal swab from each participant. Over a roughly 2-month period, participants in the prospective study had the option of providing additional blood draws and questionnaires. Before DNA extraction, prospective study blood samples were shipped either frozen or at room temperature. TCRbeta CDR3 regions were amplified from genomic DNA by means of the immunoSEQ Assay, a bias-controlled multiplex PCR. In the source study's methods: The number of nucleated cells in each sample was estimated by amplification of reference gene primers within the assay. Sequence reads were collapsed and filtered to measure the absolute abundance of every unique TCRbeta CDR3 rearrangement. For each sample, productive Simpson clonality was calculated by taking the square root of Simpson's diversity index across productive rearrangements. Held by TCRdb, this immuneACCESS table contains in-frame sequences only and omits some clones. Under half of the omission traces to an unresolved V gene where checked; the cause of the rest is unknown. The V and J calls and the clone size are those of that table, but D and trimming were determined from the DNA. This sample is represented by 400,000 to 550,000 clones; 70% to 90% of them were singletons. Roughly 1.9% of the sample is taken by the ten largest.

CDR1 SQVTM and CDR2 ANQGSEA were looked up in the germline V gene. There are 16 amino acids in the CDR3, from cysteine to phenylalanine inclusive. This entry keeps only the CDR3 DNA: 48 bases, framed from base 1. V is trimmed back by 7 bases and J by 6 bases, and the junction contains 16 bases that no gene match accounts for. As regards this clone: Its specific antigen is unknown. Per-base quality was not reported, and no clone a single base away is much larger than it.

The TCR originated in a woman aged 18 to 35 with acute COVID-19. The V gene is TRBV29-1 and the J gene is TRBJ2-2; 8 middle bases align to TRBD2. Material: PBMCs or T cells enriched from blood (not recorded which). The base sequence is TGCAGCGCCACCCAAGCTGAGCTAGCGGGCGCCGGGGAGCTGTTTTTT. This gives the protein CSATQAELAGAGELFF.